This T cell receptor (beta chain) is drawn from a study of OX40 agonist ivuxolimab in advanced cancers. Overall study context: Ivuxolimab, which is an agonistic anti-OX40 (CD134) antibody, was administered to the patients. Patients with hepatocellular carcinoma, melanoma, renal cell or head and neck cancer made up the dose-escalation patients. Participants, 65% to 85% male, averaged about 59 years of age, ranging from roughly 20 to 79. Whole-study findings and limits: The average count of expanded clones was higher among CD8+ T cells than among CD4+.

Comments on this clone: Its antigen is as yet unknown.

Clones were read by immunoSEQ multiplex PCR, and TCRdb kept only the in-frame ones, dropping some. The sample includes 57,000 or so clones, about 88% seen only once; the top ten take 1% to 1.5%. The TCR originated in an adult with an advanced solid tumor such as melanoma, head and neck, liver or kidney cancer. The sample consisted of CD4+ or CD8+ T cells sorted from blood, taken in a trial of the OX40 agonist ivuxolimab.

The CDR3 loop reads CASSERGTLTLNTEAFF. CDR3 coding DNA: TGTGCCAGCAGTGAAAGAGGGACACTTACTTTGAACACTGAAGCTTTCTTT. This rearrangement joins TRBV6-1 to TRBJ1-1, with D maybe TRBD1 (6 bases). V was clipped by 2 bases and J by 0 bases, with 16 bases between them. Looked up from germline, CDR1 is MNHNS and CDR2 is SASEGT. The CDR3 has 17 amino acids.